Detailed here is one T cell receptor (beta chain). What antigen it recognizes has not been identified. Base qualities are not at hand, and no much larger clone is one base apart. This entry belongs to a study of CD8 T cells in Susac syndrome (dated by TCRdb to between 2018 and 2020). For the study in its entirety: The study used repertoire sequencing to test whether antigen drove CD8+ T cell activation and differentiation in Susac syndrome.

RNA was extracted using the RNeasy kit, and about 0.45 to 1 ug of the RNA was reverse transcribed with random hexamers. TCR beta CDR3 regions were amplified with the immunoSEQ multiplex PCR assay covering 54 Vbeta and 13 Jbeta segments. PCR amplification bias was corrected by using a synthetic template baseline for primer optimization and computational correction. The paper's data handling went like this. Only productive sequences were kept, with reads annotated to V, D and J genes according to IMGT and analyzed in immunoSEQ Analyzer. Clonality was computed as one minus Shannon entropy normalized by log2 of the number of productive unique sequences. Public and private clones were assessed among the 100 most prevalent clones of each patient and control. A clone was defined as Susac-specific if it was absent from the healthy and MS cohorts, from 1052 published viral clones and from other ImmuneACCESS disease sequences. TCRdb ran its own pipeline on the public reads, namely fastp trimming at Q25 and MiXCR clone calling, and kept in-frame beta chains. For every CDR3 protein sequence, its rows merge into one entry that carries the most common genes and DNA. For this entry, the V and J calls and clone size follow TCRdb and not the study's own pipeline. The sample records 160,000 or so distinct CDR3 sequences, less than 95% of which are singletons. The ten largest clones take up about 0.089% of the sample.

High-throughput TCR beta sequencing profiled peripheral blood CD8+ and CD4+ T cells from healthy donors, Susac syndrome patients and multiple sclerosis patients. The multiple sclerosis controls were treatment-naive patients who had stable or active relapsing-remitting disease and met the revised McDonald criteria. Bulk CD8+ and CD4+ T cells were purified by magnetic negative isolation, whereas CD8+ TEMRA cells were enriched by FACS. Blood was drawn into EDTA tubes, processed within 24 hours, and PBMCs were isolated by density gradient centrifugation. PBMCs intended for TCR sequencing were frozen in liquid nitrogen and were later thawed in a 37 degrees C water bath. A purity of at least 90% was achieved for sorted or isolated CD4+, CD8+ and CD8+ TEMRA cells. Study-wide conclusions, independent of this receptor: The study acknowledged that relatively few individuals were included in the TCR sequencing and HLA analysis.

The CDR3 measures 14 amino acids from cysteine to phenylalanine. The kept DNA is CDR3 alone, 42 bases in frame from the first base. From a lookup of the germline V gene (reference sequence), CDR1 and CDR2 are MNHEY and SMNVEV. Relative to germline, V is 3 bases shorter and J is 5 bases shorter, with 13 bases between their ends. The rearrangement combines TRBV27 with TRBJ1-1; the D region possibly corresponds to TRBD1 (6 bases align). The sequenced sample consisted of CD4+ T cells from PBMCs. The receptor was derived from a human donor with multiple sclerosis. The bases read TGTGCCAGCAGTTTGAGGGGGGGCGGGACTGAAGCTTTCTTT. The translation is CASSLRGGGTEAFF.